A single sample gave rise to the 26 T cell receptor beta chains below, sequenced in a study of blood T cell repertoires in COVID-19. This table comes from immunoSEQ multiplex PCR, and its TCRdb copy is limited to in-frame clones, with some not included. Altogether 90,000 to 100,000 clones are present, about 83% being singletons, with the ten largest covering 1.5% to 2.5%. Sequenced input: peripheral blood. Receptors originate from a man aged 65-85 years with active or convalescent COVID-19.

This rearrangement joins TRBV12-3 or TRBV12-4 to TRBJ2-1, with D tentatively TRBD1 (6 bases). The V end lost 1 base, the J end lost 8 bases, and 6 bases lay between the germline ends. This CDR3 contains 12 residues. In DNA, the CDR3 is TGTGCCAGCAGTTTAGGGACAGATGAGCAGTTCTTC. Protein product: CASSLGTDEQFF.

As regards this clone: Other DNA sequences of this sample code for an identical CDR3. This chain joins TRBV9 and TRBJ2-7, with D possibly TRBD2 on 5 matching bases. The V gene lost 2 bases and the J gene lost 3 bases, with 12 bases spanning the gap. Germline V gene data show CDR1 as SGDLS and CDR2 as YYNGEE. The CDR3 spans 14 residues. In DNA form, the CDR3 reads TGTGCCAGCAGCGTTGGGCCAGGAGGCTACGAGCAGTACTTC. Translation: CASSVGPGGYEQYF. The complete variable domain, with remaining parts taken from reference TRBV9 and TRBJ2-7, reads DSGVTQTPKHLITATGQRVTLRCSPRSGDLSVYWYQQSLDQGLQFLIQYYNGEERAKGNILERFSAQQFPDLHSELNLSSLELGDSALYFCASSVGPGGYEQYFGPGTRLTVT.

The V and J genes are TRBV18 and TRBJ1-4, with a possible D match to TRBD1 (5 bases). V lost 2 bases and J lost 6, with 13 bases in between. CDR3 length: 15 amino acids. The germline CDR1 and CDR2 sequences are KGHSH and LQKENI. CDR3 amino acids: CASSPTRLGDEKLFF. The CDR3 DNA reads TGTGCCAGCTCACCAACCCGACTAGGGGATGAAAAACTGTTTTTT.

This chain joins TRBV6-5 and TRBJ2-7, with TRBD1 as a possible D gene (5 bases). The V end was cut by 0 bases, the J end by 4 bases, with 7 bases between. From germline, CDR1 is MNHEY and CDR2 SVGAGI. The CDR3 has 13 residues. The CDR3, as DNA: TGTGCCAGCAGTTACTCGAGACAGTACGAGCAGTACTTC. It translates to CASSYSRQYEQYF.

In regard to this clone: An end of the junction does not agree with germline; a read error may underlie this. The chain recombines TRBV19 with TRBJ1-1; TRBD1 might be the D (6 bases). The CDR3 is made up of 16 amino acids. Looked up from germline, CDR1 is LNHDA and CDR2 is SQIVND (reference sequence). CDR3 sequence: CASTRGQGREGTETFF. CDR3 coding DNA: TGTGCCAGTACCCGAGGGCAGGGGCGAGAAGGTACTGAAACTTTCTTT.

This sequence joins TRBV6-5 and TRBJ2-7, with 8 bases fitting TRBD1. CDR1 is MNHEY and CDR2 is SVGAGI in the germline V gene. With V trimmed by 4 bases and J by 2 bases, 7 bases remained unmatched. This CDR3 spans 15 amino acids. In nucleotides, the CDR3 is TGTGCCAGCAGTTCCCAGGGGGCGCCCACCTACGAGCAGTACTTC. It translates to CASSSQGAPTYEQYF.

On this clone itself: Other DNA sequences within the sample encode an identical CDR3. The chain couples TRBV5-1 to TRBJ1-5; weak D call: TRBD1 (6 bases). The CDR3 is 15 amino acids. Per germline, CDR1 SGHRS and CDR2 YFSETQ. V was pared by 0 bases and J by 7 bases, with 14 bases between. DNA for the CDR3: TGCGCCAGCAGCTTGGAACAGGGTAGAAACCAGCCCCAGCATTTT. Amino acid sequence: CASSLEQGRNQPQHF.

The V gene is TRBV11-2, the J gene TRBJ2-2, with 11 bases matching TRBD2. Germline V gene sequence: CDR1 SGHAT, CDR2 FQNNGV. With V trimmed by 5 bases and J by 7 bases, 12 bases remained unmatched. The CDR3 covers 17 residues. The CDR3 DNA reads TGTGCCAGCAGCCCAACCCTTACTAGCGGGGGAAGCGGGGAGCTGTTTTTT. It codes for CASSPTLTSGGSGELFF.

The rearrangement uses TRBV3-1 (or the pseudogene TRBV3-2) and TRBJ2-3; 10 nucleotides agree with TRBD2. J was trimmed by 6 bases and V by 3 bases; bases with no gene match: 12. Per the germline V gene, CDR1 is LGHDT and CDR2 is YNNKEL (reference sequence). This CDR3 comprises 17 residues. As DNA, the CDR3 is TGTGCCAGCAGCCACCTCCTTAAGCGGGGGGGCGATGATACGCAGTATTTT. This gives the protein CASSHLLKRGGDDTQYF.

Details on this clone: The same CDR3 arises from other DNA sequences in this sample as well. This sequence joins TRBV5-1 and TRBJ1-1; 10 bases are a match to TRBD1. CDR3 size: 14 residues. Germline CDR1 reads SGHRS; CDR2 reads YFSETQ. The ends lost 4 bases at V and 4 bases at J; junction bases unmatched: 4. The CDR3 coding sequence is TGCGCCAGCAGCCTAGGACAGGGGGGCACTGAAGCTTTCTTT. Protein product: CASSLGQGGTEAFF.

The CDR3 nucleotides are TGTGCCAGCAGTTTACGGCTGCAGGGGGGAACTGAAGCTTTCTTT. Amino acid sequence: CASSLRLQGGTEAFF. This chain connects TRBV28 to TRBJ1-1; 7 nucleotides agree with TRBD1. V shed 2 bases, J shed 5 bases, and the junction held 8 bases outside the gene matches. Germline V gives CDR1 MDHEN, CDR2 SYDVKM. The CDR3 loop spans 15 amino acids.

V and J are TRBV19 and TRBJ2-5, with D perhaps TRBD1 (6 bases). This CDR3 region has 14 residues. V was shortened by 4 bases and J by 5 bases, with 14 bases between the two germline ends. CDR1 is LNHDA, CDR2 SQIVND, per germline (reference sequence). In DNA form, the CDR3 reads TGTGCCAGTAGTACAGGGGAGTTGGGGGAGACCCAGTACTTC. Translation: CASSTGELGETQYF.

The chain links TRBV7-9 to TRBJ1-1; D is ambiguous. The V gene's germline CDR1 is SEHNR and CDR2 FQNEAQ (reference sequence). The CDR3 is made up of 14 amino acids. V gave up 1 base and J gave up 0 bases, with 6 bases separating them. The CDR3 DNA follows: TGTGCCAGCAGCTTAGGAGGGTTGAACACTGAAGCTTTCTTT. It yields the protein CASSLGGLNTEAFF.

In regard to this clone: A junction end diverges from the germline sequence, so it may reflect a read error. The DNA of the CDR3 is TGTGCCAGCAGTTCTCCAAAGACAGCCGAACCGGACTTC. This sequence encodes CASSSPKTAEPDF. The V gene is TRBV28, the J gene TRBJ1-2; tentative D call: TRBD1 (5 bases). There are 13 residues in the CDR3. From germline, CDR1 is MDHEN and CDR2 SYDVKM.

V gene TRBV7-9 combines with J gene TRBJ1-1, with TRBD1 identical over 8 bases. The V gene's germline CDR1 is SEHNR and CDR2 FQNEAQ (reference sequence). V lost 6 bases, J lost 2 bases, and 5 bases stayed unmatched. CDR3 size: 14 residues. CDR3 nucleotides: TGTGCCAGCAGATTGGGACAGGTTAACACTGAAGCTTTCTTT. Amino acids: CASRLGQVNTEAFF.

V and J are TRBV2 and TRBJ2-7; the D gene is possibly TRBD1 (5 bases). The germline gives CDR1 SNHLY, CDR2 FYNNEI. This CDR3 has 17 residues. Trimming shortened V by 4 bases and J by 2 bases, and 21 bases separated the two germline ends. The CDR3 here is CASSAPPSRADTYEQYF. The CDR3 nucleotides read TGTGCCAGCAGTGCCCCCCCGTCCCGGGCGGACACCTACGAGCAGTACTTC.

This clone was found once. V usage is TRBV23-1 and J usage is TRBJ2-7; the match to TRBD2 covers 14 bases. TRBV23-1 is an ORF for which the function is uncertain. With 3 bases clipped from V and 3 bases from J, the junction kept 7 bases outside the gene matches. The CDR3 has 17 amino acids. The CDR3 loop reads CASSHPGTSGGFYEQYF. The CDR3 coding sequence is TGCGCCAGCAGTCATCCCGGGACTAGCGGGGGTTTCTACGAGCAGTACTTC.

V and J are TRBV6-2 or TRBV6-3 and TRBJ2-5; TRBD2 might be the D (5 bases). CDR3 length: 16 amino acids. Looked up from germline, CDR1 is MNHEY and CDR2 is SVGEGT. Trimming pared 1 base from V and 1 base from J, leaving 13 bases between. The CDR3 nucleotides are TGTGCCAGCAGTTACTTTAGCGTCCGGTCCCAAGAGACCCAGTACTTC. As protein: CASSYFSVRSQETQYF.

The gene calls are TRBV7-2 and TRBJ1-1; 7 bases align to TRBD1. J lost 0 bases, V lost 8 bases, and 3 bases had no gene match. Germline V CDR1 and CDR2: SGHTA, FQGNSA. The CDR3 is 13 residues long. The CDR3 sequence is CASQQGMNTEAFF. Written as DNA, the CDR3 is TGTGCCAGCCAACAGGGGATGAACACTGAAGCTTTCTTT.

This chain uses TRBV27 with TRBJ1-2; D is perhaps TRBD1 (6 bases). Trimming took off 5 bases at V and 5 bases at J, with 21 bases between the two ends. Germline CDR1 is MNHEY and CDR2 is SMNVEV (reference sequence). CDR3 length equals 16 residues. The CDR3 loop is CASSQIRGAGDYGYTF. In nucleotides, the CDR3 is TGTGCCAGCAGTCAAATTCGGGGGGCGGGAGATTATGGCTACACCTTC.

The V gene is TRBV28, the J gene TRBJ1-5; TRBD1 matches at 7 bases. The CDR3 sequence is 14 residues long. Trimming at V came to 7 bases and at J to 5 bases, leaving 8 bases not matched to a gene. CDR1 and CDR2 (germline): MDHEN, SYDVKM. The CDR3 loop is CASTELTGDQPQHF. DNA of the CDR3: TGTGCCAGCACCGAATTAACAGGGGATCAGCCCCAGCATTTT. Full variable domain (remainder filled in from reference TRBV28 and TRBJ1-5): DVKVTQSSRYLVKRTGEKVFLECVQDMDHENMFWYRQDPGLGLRLIYFSYDVKMKEKGDIPEGYSVSREKKERFSLILESASTNQTSMYLCASTELTGDQPQHFGDGTRLSIL.

J is TRBJ1-1 and V is TRBV30, with D maybe TRBD1 (6 bases). CDR3 length: 13 amino acids. Between the trimmed V and J ends, which lost 3 bases and 1 base, there was a span of 9 bases. Germline values: CDR1 GTSNPN, CDR2 SVGIG (reference sequence). CDR3: CAWSGQWNTEAFF. The DNA for the CDR3 is TGTGCCTGGAGCGGACAGTGGAACACTGAAGCTTTCTTT.

The rearrangement uses TRBV5-6 and TRBJ2-2, with D hard to call. This CDR3 spans 11 amino acids. Trimming took off 2 bases at V and 10 bases at J, with 6 bases between the two ends. CDR1 and CDR2 from the germline V gene are SGHDT and YYEEEE. CDR3 coding DNA: TGTGCCAGCAGCTTCGAGTTGGAGCTGTTTTTT. It translates to CASSFELELFF.

The rearrangement uses TRBV24-1 and TRBJ1-2, with 8 bases identical to TRBD1. CDR1 is KGHDR and CDR2 is SFDVKD in the germline V gene. Trimming removed 7 bases from V and 1 base from J; junction bases left unmatched: 4. The CDR3 runs to 14 residues. In DNA form, the CDR3 reads TGTGCCACCAGCCGGACAGGGAATAACTATGGCTACACCTTC. Its translation: CATSRTGNNYGYTF.

The J gene is TRBJ1-6, the V gene TRBV2; D uncertain. CDR1 is SNHLY, CDR2 FYNNEI, per germline. Trimming removed 6 bases at V and 4 bases at J, with 10 bases between. This CDR3 spans 14 amino acids. DNA of the CDR3: TGTGCCAGCAGACCGGGGAATTATAATTCACCCCTCCACTTT. Residues: CASRPGNYNSPLHF. Full variable domain (rest looked up from reference TRBV2 and TRBJ1-6): EPEVTQTPSHQVTQMGQEVILRCVPISNHLYFYWYRQILGQKVEFLVSFYNNEISEKSEIFDDQFSVERPDGSNFTLKIRSTKLEDSAMYFCASRPGNYNSPLHFGNGTRLTVT.

This chain uses TRBV30 with TRBJ1-3; D is perhaps TRBD1 (6 bases). V gave up 7 bases and J gave up 0 bases, with 22 bases separating them. The CDR3 covers 17 residues. Germline CDR1 and CDR2: GTSNPN and SVGIG (reference sequence). The CDR3 is CASVAGTQSSSGNTIYF. Here the CDR3 DNA reads TGTGCCTCGGTCGCCGGGACACAGAGTTCCTCTGGAAACACCATATATTTT.